The sequence of this T cell receptor beta chain was determined in a study of T-cell reconstitution after alpha-beta-depleted transplantation in children. Overall study results and limits: After transplant, high TCRbeta diversity at day 60 in some patients arose from surviving recipient T cells and thymic progenitors. As was reported, about two months after transplant, alpha-beta T cells came from several hundred expanded graft clones. Diversity and T-cell counts at one year after transplant derived mostly from new T cells.

This clonotype was observed a few times. Antigen unknown. A library of TCRbeta sequences, prepared with unique molecular identifiers, was generated. A single record per CDR3 protein comes from TCRdb applying MiXCR to the PCR reads. Among about 1,000,000 distinct CDR3 sequences listed, roughly 29% were seen once. CDR3 size: 16 residues. Deletions cut 0 bases from V and 1 base from J, with 9 bases between. CDR1 is MGHDK, CDR2 SYGVNS, per germline. This sequence was found in a boy in the first two years of life who had a stem cell transplant for SCID, so the T cells may come from the graft donor. The chain carries TRBV25-1 and TRBJ2-2; tentatively, D is TRBD2 (7 bases). The source was PBMCs, mostly from graft donor cells, collected 360 days after TCRalphabeta/CD19-depleted stem cell transplant. This CDR3 is CASSEYGGLNTGELFF. The CDR3 DNA follows: TGTGCCAGCAGTGAATACGGGGGGCTGAACACCGGGGAGCTGTTTTTT.